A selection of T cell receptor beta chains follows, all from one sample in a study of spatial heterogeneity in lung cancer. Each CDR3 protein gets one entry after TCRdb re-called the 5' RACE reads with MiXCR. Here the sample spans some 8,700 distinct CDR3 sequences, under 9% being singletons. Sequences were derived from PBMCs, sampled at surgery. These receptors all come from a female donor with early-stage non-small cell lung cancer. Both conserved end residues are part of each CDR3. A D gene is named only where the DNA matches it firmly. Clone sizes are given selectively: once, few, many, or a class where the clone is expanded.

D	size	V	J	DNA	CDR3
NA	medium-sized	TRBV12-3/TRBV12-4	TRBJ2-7	TGTGCCAGCAGGCCAGACAGCACCTACGAGCAGTACTTC	CASRPDSTYEQYF
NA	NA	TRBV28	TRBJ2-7	TGTGCCAGCAGAAGTAACCCTACTTGGAGCTCCTACGAGCAGTACTTC	CASRSNPTWSSYEQYF
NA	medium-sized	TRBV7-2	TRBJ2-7	TGTGCCAGCAGCTTTTCCGGGACCTACGAGCAGTACTTC	CASSFSGTYEQYF
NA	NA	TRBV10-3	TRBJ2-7	TGTGCCACCCTCTCCCCAGGGGACGAGCAGTACTTC	CATLSPGDEQYF
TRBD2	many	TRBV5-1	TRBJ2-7	TGCGCCAGCAGCTCGGGGACTAGCGGGATAACCTACGAGCAGTACTTC	CASSSGTSGITYEQYF
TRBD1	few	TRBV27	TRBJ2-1	TGTGCCACTTCCTCCGGGACAGGGCCCAATGAGCAGTTCTTC	CATSSGTGPNEQFF
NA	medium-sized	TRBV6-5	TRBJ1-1	TGTGCCAGCAGTTATTCCCGGCAAAACACTGAAGCTTTCTTT	CASSYSRQNTEAFF
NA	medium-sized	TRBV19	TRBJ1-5	TGTGCCAGTAGTAGCACCTTCCAGCAGCCCCAGCATTTT	CASSSTFQQPQHF
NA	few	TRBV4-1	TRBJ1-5	TGCGCCAGCAGCCAAGGGGTGGGGGTGTTCCAGCCCCAGCATTTT	CASSQGVGVFQPQHF
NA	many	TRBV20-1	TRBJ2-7	TGCAGTGGTGGGGGGGCCAACGAGCAGTACTTC	CSGGGANEQYF
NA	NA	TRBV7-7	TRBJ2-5	TGTGCTAGCAGCTCGGGACTTTCTCAAGAGACCCAGTACTTC	CASSSGLSQETQYF
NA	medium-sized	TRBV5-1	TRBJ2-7	TGCGCCAGCAGCCTGGTGGCAGGGGAGGGCTACGAGCAGTACTTC	CASSLVAGEGYEQYF
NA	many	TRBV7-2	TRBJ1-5	TGTGCCAGCAGCTTAGATTCGGGGGGTTCCAATCAGCCCCAGCATTTT	CASSLDSGGSNQPQHF
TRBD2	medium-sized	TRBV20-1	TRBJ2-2	TGCAGTGCTAGGGGTGGCACTAGCGGGGGGGTTAACACCGGGGAGCTGTTTTTT	CSARGGTSGGVNTGELFF
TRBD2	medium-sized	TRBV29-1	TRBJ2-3	TGCAGCTCCACGGGACTATCGACTAGCACAGATACGCAGTATTTT	CSSTGLSTSTDTQYF
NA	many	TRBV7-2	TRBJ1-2	TGTGCCAGCAGCGGGGGGACCTTCCGTGGTGGCTACACCTTC	CASSGGTFRGGYTF